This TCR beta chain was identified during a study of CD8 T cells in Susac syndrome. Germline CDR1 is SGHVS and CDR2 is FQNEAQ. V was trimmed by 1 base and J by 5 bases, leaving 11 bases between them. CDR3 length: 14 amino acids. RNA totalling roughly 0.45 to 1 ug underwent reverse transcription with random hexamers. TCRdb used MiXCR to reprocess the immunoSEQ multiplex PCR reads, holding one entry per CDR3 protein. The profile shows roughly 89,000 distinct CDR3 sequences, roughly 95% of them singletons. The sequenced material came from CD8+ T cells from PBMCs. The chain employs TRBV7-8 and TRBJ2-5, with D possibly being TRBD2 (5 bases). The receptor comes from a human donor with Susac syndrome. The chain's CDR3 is CASSLGPGWETQYF. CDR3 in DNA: TGTGCCAGCAGCTTAGGACCGGGGTGGGAGACCCAGTACTTC.